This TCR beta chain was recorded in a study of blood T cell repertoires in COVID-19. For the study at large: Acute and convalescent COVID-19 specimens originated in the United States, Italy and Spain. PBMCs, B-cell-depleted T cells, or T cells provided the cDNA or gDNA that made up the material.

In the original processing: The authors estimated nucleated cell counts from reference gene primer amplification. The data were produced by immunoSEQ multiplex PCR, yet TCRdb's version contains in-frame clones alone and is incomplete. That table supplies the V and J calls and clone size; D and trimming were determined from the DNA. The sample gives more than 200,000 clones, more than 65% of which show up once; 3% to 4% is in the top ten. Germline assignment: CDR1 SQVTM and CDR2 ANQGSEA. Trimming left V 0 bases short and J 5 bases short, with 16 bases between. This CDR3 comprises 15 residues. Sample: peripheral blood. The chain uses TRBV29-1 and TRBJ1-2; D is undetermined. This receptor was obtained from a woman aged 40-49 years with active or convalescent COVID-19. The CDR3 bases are TGCAGCGTTGAAGACCCAACAGTGAGGGCGTATGGCTACACCTTC. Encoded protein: CSVEDPTVRAYGYTF.